Detailed here is one TCR beta chain. The trim removed 5 bases at V and 4 bases at J, leaving 10 bases unmatched. This CDR3 has 16 amino acids. Germline V gene lookup returns CDR1 SGHVS and CDR2 FQNEAQ. The sample originates from a study of blood T cell repertoires in COVID-19. Study overall: Collection of acute and convalescent COVID-19 samples took place in the United States, Italy and Spain. PBMCs, B-cell-depleted T cells, or T cells were the source of the cDNA or gDNA that made up the material.

Study processing details: Estimated nucleated cell counts came from reference gene primer amplification. Generated by immunoSEQ multiplex PCR, the TCRdb table keeps only in-frame clones and is missing some. Clone size and the V and J calls come from that table; the DNA yielded D and trimming. The profile shows about 250,000 clones, 80% to 85% of them singletons. The TCR comes from a man aged 45-60 years with active or convalescent COVID-19. J is TRBJ2-1 and V is TRBV7-8, with 8 bases matching TRBD2. The specimen sequenced was peripheral blood. The CDR3 reads CASSITAGGYYNEQFF. The CDR3 region has the DNA TGTGCCAGCAGCATTACTGCGGGGGGTTATTACAATGAGCAGTTCTTC.